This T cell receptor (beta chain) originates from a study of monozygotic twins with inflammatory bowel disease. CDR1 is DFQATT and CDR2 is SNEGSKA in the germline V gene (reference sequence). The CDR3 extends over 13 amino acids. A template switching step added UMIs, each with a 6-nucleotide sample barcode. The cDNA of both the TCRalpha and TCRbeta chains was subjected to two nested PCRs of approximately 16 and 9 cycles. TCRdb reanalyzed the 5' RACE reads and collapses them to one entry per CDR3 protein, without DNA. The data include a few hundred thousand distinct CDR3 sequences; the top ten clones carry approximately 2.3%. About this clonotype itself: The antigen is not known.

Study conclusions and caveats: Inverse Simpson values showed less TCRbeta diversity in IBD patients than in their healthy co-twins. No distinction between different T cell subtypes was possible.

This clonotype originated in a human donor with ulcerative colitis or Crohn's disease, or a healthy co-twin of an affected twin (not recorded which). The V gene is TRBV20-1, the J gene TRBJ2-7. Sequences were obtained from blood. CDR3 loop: CSGRNPSSYEQYF.